This TCR beta chain originates from a study of blood T cell repertoires in COVID-19. The overall study: Samples of COVID-19 (acute and convalescent) were obtained from the United States, Italy and Spain. PBMCs, B-cell-depleted T cells, or T cells provided the cDNA or gDNA that made up the material.

The V end lost 7 bases, the J end lost 4 bases, and 8 bases lay between the germline ends. Germline V gene data show CDR1 as DFQATT and CDR2 as SNEGSKA (reference sequence). The CDR3 extends over 11 amino acids. This clone was observed a single time. Original processing methods: Reference gene primer amplification gave nucleated cell count estimates. Sequenced by immunoSEQ multiplex PCR; TCRdb stores in-frame clones only, minus some. V and J calls and clone size are those listed in that table; D and trimming were worked out from the DNA. The table shows about 200,000 clones, with roughly 89% occurring only once.

Sequencing input: peripheral blood. The receptor comes from a man aged 55-75 years who had recovered from COVID-19. The gene calls are TRBV20-1 and TRBJ2-1; tentative D call: TRBD1 (6 bases). This CDR3 is CSGGRYNEQFF. CDR3 coding DNA: TGCAGTGGGGGGCGGTACAATGAGCAGTTCTTC.